Reported below is one TCR beta chain. This record comes from a study of blood T cell repertoires in COVID-19. As for the study in general: Material from acute and convalescent COVID-19 was sourced from the United States, Italy and Spain.

The data were produced by immunoSEQ multiplex PCR, yet TCRdb's version contains in-frame clones alone and is incomplete. The sample lists roughly 150,000 clones; more than 65% were seen once. The J segment lost 1 base and the V segment lost 0 bases, leaving 7 bases of the junction unmatched. The germline V gene has CDR1 SGHRS and CDR2 YFSETQ. The CDR3 loop spans 17 amino acids. The chain uses TRBV5-1 and TRBJ1-3; 7 positions match TRBD1. Input material: peripheral blood. This receptor was obtained from a man aged 55 to 70 with acute or convalescent COVID-19. The CDR3 DNA follows: TGCGCCAGCAGCTTGGGCGGGACAGAGAGATCTGGAAACACCATATATTTT. It specifies CASSLGGTERSGNTIYF.